What follows is one TCR beta chain and its context. Its specificity is unknown. Treatment denoted: roughly ten-day PBMC culture with coronavirus spike peptide pools or control peptides (ViraFEST assay). The sample is drawn from a study of vaccination and CD4 T cells after COVID-19. Cultured CD4+ T cells had their DNA profiled by the Oncomine TCR Beta short-read assay. Via MiXCR, TCRdb re-called the PCR reads, giving one row per CDR3 protein. The sample holds under 7,000 distinct CDR3 sequences, 15% to 20% seen once. Trimming pared 5 bases from V and 3 bases from J, leaving 9 bases between. CDR1 is SGDLS and CDR2 is YYNGEE in the germline V gene. The CDR3 sequence is 12 residues long.

V usage is TRBV9 and J usage is TRBJ2-7, with D possibly TRBD1 on 6 matching bases. The receptor comes from a human donor who had recovered from COVID-19. The sequenced sample consisted of CD4+ T cells from blood, cultured in vitro. DNA of the CDR3: TGTGCCAGCAGTGGGGGCGGCTACGAGCAGTACTTC. It specifies CASSGGGYEQYF.